Reported below is one T cell receptor beta chain. This record comes from a study of long-term antiretroviral therapy in people with HIV. HIV-positive participants were all treated in the United States. The V gene lost 5 bases and the J gene lost 0 bases, with 15 bases spanning the gap. Germline CDR1 reads SGHTA; CDR2 reads FQGNSA. This CDR3 has 16 amino acids. Sequencing used immunoSEQ v3.0 at survey level. This table comes from immunoSEQ multiplex PCR, and its TCRdb copy is limited to in-frame clones, with some not included. The repertoire holds approximately 35,000 clones, with 79% as singletons. The chain has TRBV7-2 and TRBJ2-3; TRBD2 is a possible D gene (6 bases). This specimen consisted of unsorted PBMCs, obtained 1.9 years after starting antiretroviral therapy. The clonotype was recovered from a man younger than 30 with HIV. The CDR3 sequence: CASSVRAGGSTDTQYF. In DNA, the CDR3 is TGTGCCAGCAGCGTCCGGGCTGGAGGGAGCACAGATACGCAGTATTTT.